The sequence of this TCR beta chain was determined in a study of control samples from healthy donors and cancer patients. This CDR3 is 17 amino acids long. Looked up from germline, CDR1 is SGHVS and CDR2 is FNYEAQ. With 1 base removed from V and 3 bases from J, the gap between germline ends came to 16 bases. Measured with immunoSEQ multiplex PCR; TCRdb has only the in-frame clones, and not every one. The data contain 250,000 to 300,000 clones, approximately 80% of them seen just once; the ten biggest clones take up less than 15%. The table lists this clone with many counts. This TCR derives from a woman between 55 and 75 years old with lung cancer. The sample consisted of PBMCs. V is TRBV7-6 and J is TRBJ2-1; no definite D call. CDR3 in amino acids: CASSLGRADYLYNEQFF. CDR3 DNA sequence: TGTGCCAGCAGCTTAGGCCGTGCGGATTACCTCTACAATGAGCAGTTCTTC.